The rows below give T cell receptor beta chains drawn from one sample of a study of CD8 T cells in ankylosing spondylitis. MiXCR was run by TCRdb on the 5' RACE reads, yielding one entry per CDR3 protein. Here the sample spans around 300,000 distinct CDR3 sequences, around 20% being singletons. The sequenced material came from blood, either unsorted or a sorted T cell fraction (not recorded which). The receptors were gathered from a female donor with ankylosing spondylitis or in good health (not recorded which). Each CDR3 is given with its conserved first and last residue. A D gene is named only where the DNA matches it firmly. Clone size appears in some rows only: once, few, many, or a class for an expanded clone.

j_call v_call d_call clone_size cdr3_nt cdr3_aa
TRBJ2-3 TRBV28 - once TGTGCCAGCAGCCCTACTGGAGGCACAGATACGCAGTATTTT CASSPTGGTDTQYF
TRBJ1-1 TRBV6-2/TRBV6-3 TRBD1 once TGTGCCAGCAGCGAACCAGGGGGTGCGAACACTGAAGCTTTCTTT CASSEPGGANTEAFF
TRBJ2-5 TRBV7-2 TRBD2 many TGTGCCAGCAGCTTAGGAGGACTAGCGGGAGGGGAGACCCAGTACTTC CASSLGGLAGGETQYF
TRBJ1-4 TRBV27 - few TGTGCCAGCAAATCAGGGGTAGGAAAACTGTTTTTT CASKSGVGKLFF
TRBJ2-1 TRBV20-1 - - TGCAGTGCTAATAGCGTTAACGGCAATGAGCAGTTCTTC CSANSVNGNEQFF
TRBJ2-7 TRBV6-2/TRBV6-3 - - TGTGCCAGCAGGCCGTCCGGGAGCTCCTACGAGCAGTACTTC CASRPSGSSYEQYF
TRBJ2-7 TRBV7-2 - - TGTGCCAGCAGCTCGGGCCCTTACGGAGAGCAGTACTTC CASSSGPYGEQYF
TRBJ2-1 TRBV20-1 - - TGCAGTGCTAGGTTGCCTGGATCCTACAATGAGCAGTTCTTC CSARLPGSYNEQFF
TRBJ2-1 TRBV6-2/TRBV6-3 TRBD2 few TGTGCCAGCAGTTACTCAGGGACTAGCGGGCCCTTGCGGAACTTC CASSYSGTSGPLRNF
TRBJ2-1 TRBV10-3 - many TGTGCCATCAGTGAGACGGACTTCAGCTCCTACAATGAGCAGTTCTTC CAISETDFSSYNEQFF
TRBJ2-1 TRBV5-1 TRBD1 many TGCGCCAGCAGCCTCGGGACAGGGGTCGCGGGTGAGCAGTTCTTC CASSLGTGVAGEQFF
TRBJ1-2 TRBV4-3 - - TGCGCCAGCAGCCCTAGAGGGCACGTAAATGGCTACACCTTC CASSPRGHVNGYTF
TRBJ1-6 TRBV29-1 - - TGCAGCGCCCTCGGGGACACAGATAATTCACCCCTCCACTTT CSALGDTDNSPLHF
TRBJ1-1 TRBV25-1 - few TGTGCCAGCAAGGCAGGGGACACTGAAGCTTTCTTT CASKAGDTEAFF
TRBJ2-5 TRBV29-1 - - TGCAGCGTTGCGGGCGGGGCTGTATTTATGAAGACCCAGTACTTC CSVAGGAVFMKTQYF
TRBJ2-1 TRBV10-3 TRBD2 - TGTGCCATCAGTGAGTCTGGTCAGGGAGGGAGTGGGAGCGATGAGCAGTTCTTC CAISESGQGGSGSDEQFF
TRBJ2-7 TRBV6-5 - few TGTGCCAGCCACTCGGCGCCCTACGAGCAGTACTTC CASHSAPYEQYF
TRBJ2-5 TRBV12-3/TRBV12-4 - many TGTGCCAGCAGTCGGACTTACCAAGAGACCCAGTACTTC CASSRTYQETQYF
TRBJ2-7 TRBV4-3 - - TGCGCCAGCAGCCAAGATCGGGCGGGCCGCGAGCAGTACTTC CASSQDRAGREQYF
TRBJ2-3 TRBV11-2 TRBD2 - TGTGCCAGCAGCCCCGGGACTAGAAGCACAGATACGCAGTATTTT CASSPGTRSTDTQYF
TRBJ2-3 TRBV13 - - TGTGCCAGCAGTCCACCGGGACTTCTCGACACAGATTCGCAGTATTTT CASSPPGLLDTDSQYF
TRBJ1-5 TRBV28 TRBD1 few TGTGCCAGCAGTCACCCCTCGGGACAGTTCAGCAATCAGCCCCAGCATTTT CASSHPSGQFSNQPQHF
TRBJ2-1 TRBV6-5 TRBD2 - TGTGCCAGCAGCTCTAGCGGCTGGGGGCAGTTCTTC CASSSSGWGQFF
TRBJ2-5 TRBV6-1 - many TGTGCCAGCAGGGCGGGGCTCGTGAAGGAGACCCAGTACTTC CASRAGLVKETQYF
TRBJ1-5 TRBV28 - few TGTGCCAGCAGTTTAATTCGGGGACCTACTAATCAGCCCCAGCATTTT CASSLIRGPTNQPQHF
TRBJ2-1 TRBV12-3/TRBV12-4 - many TGTGCCAGCAGTTTGGTCTCCCAGGGTGAGCAGTTCTTC CASSLVSQGEQFF
TRBJ1-2 TRBV12-3/TRBV12-4 - few TGTGCCAGCAGCCCAGTGGGGGCTGGCTACACCTTC CASSPVGAGYTF
TRBJ2-1 TRBV4-3 TRBD2 few TGCGCCAGCAGCCAAGGACGGCTAGCGGGGTCCTACAATGAGCAGTTCTTC CASSQGRLAGSYNEQFF
TRBJ2-5 TRBV24-1 - few TGTGCCACCAGTGAGGGCCGAGAGACCCAGTACTTC CATSEGRETQYF
TRBJ2-7 TRBV6-5 - - TGTGCCAGCAGTTACAAGATACCTGGCTACGAGCAGTACTTC CASSYKIPGYEQYF
TRBJ2-1 TRBV20-1 - - TGCAGTGCTCGAGGGGTCGGGGGCGGTGAGCAGTTCTTC CSARGVGGGEQFF
TRBJ2-1 TRBV30 - - TGTGCCTGGATTAGGAACAATGAGCAGTTCTTC CAWIRNNEQFF
TRBJ2-3 TRBV5-1 - - TGCGCCAGCAGTCGACAGCAACCCCCCTCAGATACGCAGTATTTT CASSRQQPPSDTQYF
TRBJ2-3 TRBV9 - - TGTGCCAGCGAGTCCGGGGATACGCAGTATTTT CASESGDTQYF
TRBJ2-3 TRBV29-1 TRBD2 - TGCAGCGTTGGGGCTACCGCGGGAGGCACAGATACGCAGTATTTT CSVGATAGGTDTQYF
TRBJ1-2 TRBV20-1 - - TGCAGTGCTAGACCGTCACGGGGTTTCCATGGCTACACCTTC CSARPSRGFHGYTF
TRBJ1-1 TRBV10-3 - - TGTGCCATCAGTGAGAAGCAGGTGGGGGGCACTGAAGCTTTCTTT CAISEKQVGGTEAFF
TRBJ2-2 TRBV20-1 - - TGCAGTGCTAGAGCTACAGGGTTGACCGGGGAGCTGTTTTTT CSARATGLTGELFF
TRBJ1-1 TRBV28 TRBD1 few TGTGCCAGCAGTTTAGGACAGGACAACACTGAAGCTTTCTTT CASSLGQDNTEAFF
TRBJ2-7 TRBV28 TRBD1 - TGTGCCAGCACCCAGGGGGCGAAATACGAGCAGTACTTC CASTQGAKYEQYF
TRBJ2-3 TRBV20-1 - - TGCAGTGCTAGAGTGCCGGGAGATACGCAGTATTTT CSARVPGDTQYF
TRBJ2-7 TRBV7-2 TRBD2 - TGTGCCACCGGGACTAGCGGCTCCTACGAGCAGTACTTC CATGTSGSYEQYF
TRBJ2-1 TRBV20-1 - many TGCAGTGCTAGAAGCCCTCACAATGAGCAGTTCTTC CSARSPHNEQFF
TRBJ1-1 TRBV7-3 - many TGTGCCAGCAGCTTAGGGGCGGGGATGAACACTGAAGCTTTCTTT CASSLGAGMNTEAFF
TRBJ2-1 TRBV20-1 TRBD2 few TGCAGTGCTGCCCCTAGCGGGAGGGCCGGTGAGCAGTTCTTC CSAAPSGRAGEQFF
TRBJ2-1 TRBV18 - few TGTGCCAGCTCACAACCCGAAATTAGAATTCAGGTCTTC CASSQPEIRIQVF
TRBJ2-3 TRBV29-1 - - TGCAGCGTCGTTGAGATTACAGATACGCAGTATTTT CSVVEITDTQYF
TRBJ1-2 TRBV12-3/TRBV12-4 - few TGTGCCAGCACCCATCCGGGCCTCGAAGGCGGCTACACCTTC CASTHPGLEGGYTF
TRBJ2-7 TRBV7-2 TRBD2 once TGTGCCAGCAGCGCCTTTAGCGGGCCCTACGAGCAGTACTTC CASSAFSGPYEQYF
TRBJ2-1 TRBV20-1 TRBD2 many TGCAGTGCTAGAGTCATGGGAGGGCCAGGGAATGAGCAGTTCTTC CSARVMGGPGNEQFF
TRBJ2-2 TRBV10-3 - many TGTGCCATCAGTGACGGGAACACCGGGGAGCTGTTTTTT CAISDGNTGELFF
TRBJ1-2 TRBV12-3/TRBV12-4 - - TGTGCCATCTCCGTTGGCCTCTATGGCTACACCTTC CAISVGLYGYTF